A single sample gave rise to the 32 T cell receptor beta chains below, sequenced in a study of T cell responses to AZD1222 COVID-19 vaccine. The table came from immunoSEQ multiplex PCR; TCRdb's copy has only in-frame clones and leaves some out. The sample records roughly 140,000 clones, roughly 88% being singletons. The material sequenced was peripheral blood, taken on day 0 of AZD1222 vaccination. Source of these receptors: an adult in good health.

The CDR3 sequence: CASSDHGASDTEAFF. CDR3 coding DNA: TGTGCCAGCAGCGATCATGGGGCGTCGGACACTGAAGCTTTCTTT. The chain links TRBV11-3 to TRBJ1-1, with D possibly matching TRBD1 (5 bases). V lost 5 bases to trimming and J lost 3 bases, with 16 bases between them. CDR3 length: 15 amino acids. The germline gives CDR1 SGHNT, CDR2 YENEEA. The full variable domain, with the rest looked up from reference TRBV11-3 and TRBJ1-1, is EAGVVQSPRYKIIEKKQPVAFWCNPISGHNTLYWYLQNLGQGPELLIRYENEEAVDDSQLPKDRFSAERLKGVDSTLKIQPAELGDSAVYLCASSDHGASDTEAFFGQGTRLTVV.

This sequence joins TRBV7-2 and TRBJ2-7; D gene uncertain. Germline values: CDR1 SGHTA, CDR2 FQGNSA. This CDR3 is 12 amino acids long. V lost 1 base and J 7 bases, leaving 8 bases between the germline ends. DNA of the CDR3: TGTGCCAGCAGCTTAGGGACGAGGGAGCAGTACTTC. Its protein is CASSLGTREQYF.

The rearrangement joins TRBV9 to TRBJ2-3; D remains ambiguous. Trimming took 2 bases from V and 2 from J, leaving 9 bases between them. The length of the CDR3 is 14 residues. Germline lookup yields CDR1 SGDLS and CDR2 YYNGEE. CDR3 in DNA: TGTGCCAGCAGCGTGTCCGGAAACACAGATACGCAGTATTTT. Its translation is CASSVSGNTDTQYF. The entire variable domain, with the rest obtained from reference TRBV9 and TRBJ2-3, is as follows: DSGVTQTPKHLITATGQRVTLRCSPRSGDLSVYWYQQSLDQGLQFLIQYYNGEERAKGNILERFSAQQFPDLHSELNLSSLELGDSALYFCASSVSGNTDTQYFGPGTRLTVL.

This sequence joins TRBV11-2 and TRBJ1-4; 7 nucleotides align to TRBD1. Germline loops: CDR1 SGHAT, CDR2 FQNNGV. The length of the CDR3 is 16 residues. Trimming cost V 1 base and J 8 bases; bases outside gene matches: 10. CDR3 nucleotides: TGTGCCAGCAGCTTAGGGGTAGGGGGCTCGAGGGAAAAACTGTTTTTT. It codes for CASSLGVGGSREKLFF. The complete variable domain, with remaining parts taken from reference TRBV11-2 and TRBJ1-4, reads EAGVAQSPRYKIIEKRQSVAFWCNPISGHATLYWYQQILGQGPKLLIQFQNNGVVDDSQLPKDRFSAERLKGVDSTLKIQPAKLEDSAVYLCASSLGVGGSREKLFFGSGTQLSVL.

The CDR3 here is CASSGGFSYNEQFF. CDR3 bases: TGTGCCAGTAGTGGGGGGTTCTCCTACAATGAGCAGTTCTTC. The J gene is TRBJ2-1, the V gene TRBV19; D may be TRBD2 (6 bases). There are 14 residues in the CDR3. The V gene's germline CDR1 is LNHDA and CDR2 SQIVND (reference sequence). The V and J ends lost 5 bases and 0 bases respectively, with 8 bases between them.

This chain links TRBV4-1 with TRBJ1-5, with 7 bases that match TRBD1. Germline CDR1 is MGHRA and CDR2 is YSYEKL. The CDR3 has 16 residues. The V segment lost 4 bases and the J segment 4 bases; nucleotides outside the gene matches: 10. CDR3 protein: CASSPGTAVRNQPQHF. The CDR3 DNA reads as TGCGCCAGCAGCCCTGGGACAGCCGTAAGGAATCAGCCCCAGCATTTT.

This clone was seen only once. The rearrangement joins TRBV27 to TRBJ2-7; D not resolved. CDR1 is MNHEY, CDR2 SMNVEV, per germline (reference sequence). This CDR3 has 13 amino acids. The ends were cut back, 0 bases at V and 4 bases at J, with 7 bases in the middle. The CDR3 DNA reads TGTGCCAGCAGTTTATCGACTGGGTACGAGCAGTACTTC. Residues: CASSLSTGYEQYF.

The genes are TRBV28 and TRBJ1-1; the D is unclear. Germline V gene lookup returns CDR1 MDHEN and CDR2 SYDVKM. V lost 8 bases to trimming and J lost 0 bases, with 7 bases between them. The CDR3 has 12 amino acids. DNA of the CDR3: TGTGCCAGCCAAGGAGTGAACACTGAAGCTTTCTTT. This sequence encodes CASQGVNTEAFF.

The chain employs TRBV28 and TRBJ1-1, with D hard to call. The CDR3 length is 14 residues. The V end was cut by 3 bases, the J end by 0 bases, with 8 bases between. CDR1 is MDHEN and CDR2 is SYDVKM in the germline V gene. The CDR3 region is CASSFGDMNTEAFF. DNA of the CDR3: TGTGCCAGCAGTTTTGGCGACATGAACACTGAAGCTTTCTTT.

The CDR3 nucleotides are TGTGCCAGCAGCGTAGCGGGCAATGAGCAGTTCTTC. Translating gives CASSVAGNEQFF. The chain has TRBV9 and TRBJ2-1, with D uncertain. Trimming cost V 0 bases and J 6 bases, with 4 bases left between them. The CDR3 consists of 12 residues. Germline values: CDR1 SGDLS, CDR2 YYNGEE.

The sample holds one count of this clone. The CDR3 reads CASSATWEETQYF. The CDR3 DNA reads as TGTGCCAGCAGTGCAACATGGGAAGAGACCCAGTACTTC. V gene TRBV27 combines with J gene TRBJ2-5; D not certain. Between the trimmed V and J ends, which lost 5 bases and 3 bases, there was a span of 10 bases. Looked up from germline, CDR1 is MNHEY and CDR2 is SMNVEV (reference sequence). This CDR3 is built from 13 residues.

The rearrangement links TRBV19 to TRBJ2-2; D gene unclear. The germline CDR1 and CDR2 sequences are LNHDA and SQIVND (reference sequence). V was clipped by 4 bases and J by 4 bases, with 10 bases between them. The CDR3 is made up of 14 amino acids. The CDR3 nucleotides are TGTGCCAGTAGTAGTGCTAGATTCACCGGGGAGCTGTTTTTT. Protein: CASSSARFTGELFF. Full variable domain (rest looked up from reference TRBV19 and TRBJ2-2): DGGITQSPKYLFRKEGQNVTLSCEQNLNHDAMYWYRQDPGQGLRLIYYSQIVNDFQKGDIAEGYSVSREKKESFPLTVTSAQKNPTAFYLCASSSARFTGELFFGEGSRLTVL.

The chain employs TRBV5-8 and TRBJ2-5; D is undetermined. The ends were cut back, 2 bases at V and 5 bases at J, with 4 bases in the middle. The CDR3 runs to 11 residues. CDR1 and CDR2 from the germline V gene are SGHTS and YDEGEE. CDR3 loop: CASSFSETQYF. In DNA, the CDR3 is TGTGCCAGCAGCTTCAGCGAGACCCAGTACTTC.

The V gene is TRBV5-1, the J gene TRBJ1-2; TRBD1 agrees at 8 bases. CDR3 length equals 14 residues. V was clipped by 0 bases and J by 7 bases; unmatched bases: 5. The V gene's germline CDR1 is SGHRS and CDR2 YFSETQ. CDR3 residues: CASSLGTGKSGYTF. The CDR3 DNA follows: TGCGCCAGCAGCTTGGGGACAGGGAAGAGTGGCTACACCTTC.

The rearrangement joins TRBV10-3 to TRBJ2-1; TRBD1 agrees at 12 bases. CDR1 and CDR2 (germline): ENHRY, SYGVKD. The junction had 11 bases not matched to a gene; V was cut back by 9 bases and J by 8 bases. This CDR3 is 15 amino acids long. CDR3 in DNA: TGTGCCATATCAGGCCGGGACAGGGGGCACTATGAGCAGTTCTTC. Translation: CAISGRDRGHYEQFF.

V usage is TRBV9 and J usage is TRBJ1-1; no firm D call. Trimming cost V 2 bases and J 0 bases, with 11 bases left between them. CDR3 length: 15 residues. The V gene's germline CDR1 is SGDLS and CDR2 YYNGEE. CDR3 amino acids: CASSVSGSLNTEAFF. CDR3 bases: TGTGCCAGCAGCGTTAGCGGGAGCCTGAACACTGAAGCTTTCTTT.

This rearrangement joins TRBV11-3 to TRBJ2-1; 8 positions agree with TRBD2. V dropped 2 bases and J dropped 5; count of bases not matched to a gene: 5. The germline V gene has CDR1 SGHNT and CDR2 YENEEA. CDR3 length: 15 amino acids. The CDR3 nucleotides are TGTGCCAGCAGCTTAAGCGGGAGCCCCCACAATGAGCAGTTCTTC. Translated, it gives CASSLSGSPHNEQFF.

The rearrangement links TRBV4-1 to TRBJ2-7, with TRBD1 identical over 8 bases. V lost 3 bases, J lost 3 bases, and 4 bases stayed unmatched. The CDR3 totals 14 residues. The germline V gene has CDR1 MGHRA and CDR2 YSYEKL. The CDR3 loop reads CASSHAGTGYEQYF. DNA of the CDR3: TGCGCCAGCAGCCACGCCGGGACAGGCTACGAGCAGTACTTC.

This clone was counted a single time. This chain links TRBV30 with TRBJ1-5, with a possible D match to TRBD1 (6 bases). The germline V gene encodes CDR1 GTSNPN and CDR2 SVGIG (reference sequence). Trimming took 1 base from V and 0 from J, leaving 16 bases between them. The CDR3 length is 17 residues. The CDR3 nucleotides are TGTGCCTGGAGTGATGAAGGGGGGCCATATAGCAATCAGCCCCAGCATTTT. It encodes CAWSDEGGPYSNQPQHF.

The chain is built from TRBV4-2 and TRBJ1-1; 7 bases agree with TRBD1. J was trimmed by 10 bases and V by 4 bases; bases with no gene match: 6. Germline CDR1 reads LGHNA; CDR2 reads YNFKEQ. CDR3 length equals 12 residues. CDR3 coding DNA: TGTGCCAGCAGCCGGGAAGGGGGCCTAGCTTTCTTT. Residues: CASSREGGLAFF.

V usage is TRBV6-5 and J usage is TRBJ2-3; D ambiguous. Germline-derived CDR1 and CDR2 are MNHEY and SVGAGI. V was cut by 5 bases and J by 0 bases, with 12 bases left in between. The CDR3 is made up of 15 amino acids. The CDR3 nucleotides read TGTGCCAGCAGTCTTAACCCCAGTAGCACAGATACGCAGTATTTT. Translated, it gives CASSLNPSSTDTQYF.

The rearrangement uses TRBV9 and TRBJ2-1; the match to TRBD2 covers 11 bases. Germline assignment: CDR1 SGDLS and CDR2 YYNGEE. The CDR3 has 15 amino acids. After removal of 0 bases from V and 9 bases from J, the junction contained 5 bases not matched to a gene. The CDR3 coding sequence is TGTGCCAGCAGCGTAGGTAGCGGGAGGGCCGGTGAGCAGTTCTTC. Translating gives CASSVGSGRAGEQFF.

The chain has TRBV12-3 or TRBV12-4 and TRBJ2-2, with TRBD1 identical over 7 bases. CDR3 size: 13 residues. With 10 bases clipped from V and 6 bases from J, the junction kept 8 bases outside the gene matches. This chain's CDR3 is CAIPDRRAGELFF. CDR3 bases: TGTGCCATACCGGACAGGCGGGCCGGGGAGCTGTTTTTT.

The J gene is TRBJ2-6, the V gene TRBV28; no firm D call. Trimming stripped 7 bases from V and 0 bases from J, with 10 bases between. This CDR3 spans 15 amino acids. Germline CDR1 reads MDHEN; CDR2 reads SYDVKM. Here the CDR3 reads CASIGPRSGANVLTF. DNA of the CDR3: TGTGCCAGCATCGGGCCGCGCTCTGGGGCCAACGTCCTGACTTTC.

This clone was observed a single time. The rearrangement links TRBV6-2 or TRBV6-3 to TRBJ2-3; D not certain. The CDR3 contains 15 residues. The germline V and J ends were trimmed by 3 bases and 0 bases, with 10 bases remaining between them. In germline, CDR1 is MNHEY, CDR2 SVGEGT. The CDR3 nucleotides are TGTGCCAGCAGTTATGGTTGGAGAAGCACAGATACGCAGTATTTT. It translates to CASSYGWRSTDTQYF.

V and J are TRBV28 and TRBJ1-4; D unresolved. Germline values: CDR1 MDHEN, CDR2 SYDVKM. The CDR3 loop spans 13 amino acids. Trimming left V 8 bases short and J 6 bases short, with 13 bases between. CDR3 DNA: TGTGCCAGCCGCTCGTGGGGAGATGAAAAACTGTTTTTT. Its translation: CASRSWGDEKLFF. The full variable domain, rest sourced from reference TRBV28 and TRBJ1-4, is DVKVTQSSRYLVKRTGEKVFLECVQDMDHENMFWYRQDPGLGLRLIYFSYDVKMKEKGDIPEGYSVSREKKERFSLILESASTNQTSMYLCASRSWGDEKLFFGSGTQLSVL.

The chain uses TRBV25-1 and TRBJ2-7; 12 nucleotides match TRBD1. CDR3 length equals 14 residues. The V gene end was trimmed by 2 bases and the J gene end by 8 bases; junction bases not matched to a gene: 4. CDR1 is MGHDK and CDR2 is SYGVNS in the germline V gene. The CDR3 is CASSEPGTGGKQYF. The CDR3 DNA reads TGTGCCAGCAGTGAACCCGGGACAGGGGGCAAGCAGTACTTC.

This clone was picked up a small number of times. CDR3 coding DNA: TGTGCCACGTCCCCTCCGGGGCCTCCAAACGGCAATCAGCCCCAGCATTTT. Protein sequence: CATSPPGPPNGNQPQHF. J is TRBJ1-5 and V is TRBV24-1; TRBD1 might be the D (5 bases). V was clipped by 10 bases and J by 2 bases, with 23 bases between them. Germline loops: CDR1 KGHDR, CDR2 SFDVKD. The CDR3 covers 17 residues.

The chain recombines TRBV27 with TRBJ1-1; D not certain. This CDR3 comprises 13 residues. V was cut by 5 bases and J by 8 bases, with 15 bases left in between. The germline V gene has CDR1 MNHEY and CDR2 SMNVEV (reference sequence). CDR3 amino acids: CASSRGRMSEAFF. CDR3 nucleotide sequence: TGTGCCAGCAGTCGGGGTAGGATGTCGGAAGCTTTCTTT.

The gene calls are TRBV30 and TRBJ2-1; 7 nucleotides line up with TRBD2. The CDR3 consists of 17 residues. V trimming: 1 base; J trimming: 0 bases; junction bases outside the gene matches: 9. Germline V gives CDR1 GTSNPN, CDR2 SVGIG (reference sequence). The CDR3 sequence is CAWSAPGTTFSYNEQFF. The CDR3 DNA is TGTGCCTGGAGTGCTCCCGGGACTACCTTCTCCTACAATGAGCAGTTCTTC.

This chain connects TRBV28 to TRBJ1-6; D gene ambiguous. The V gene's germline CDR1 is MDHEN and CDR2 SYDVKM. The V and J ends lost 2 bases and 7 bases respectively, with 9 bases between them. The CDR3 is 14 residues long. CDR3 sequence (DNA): TGTGCCAGCAGTTTAATACAAGAGAATTCACCCCTCCACTTT. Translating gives CASSLIQENSPLHF.

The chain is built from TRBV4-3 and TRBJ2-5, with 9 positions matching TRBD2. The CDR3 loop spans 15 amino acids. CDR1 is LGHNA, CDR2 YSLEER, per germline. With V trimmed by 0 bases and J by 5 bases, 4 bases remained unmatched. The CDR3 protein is CASSQDYTSGETQYF. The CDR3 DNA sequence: TGCGCCAGCAGCCAAGATTATACTAGCGGGGAGACCCAGTACTTC.